The 20 T cell receptor beta chains in this list originate from one sample, sequenced in a study of T cell changes during pregnancy in multiple sclerosis (dated by TCRdb to the late 2010s). Receptors were amplified or captured by the immunoSEQ multiplex PCR assay. TCRdb obtained this table from immuneACCESS and retained in-frame rearrangements with V and J assigned. These tables miss some clones; where compared with another copy, unresolved V genes account for less than half of the shortfall, and the remainder is unexplained. Across this sample there are about 72,000 clones, with around 91% seen only once. The leading ten clones occupy under 0.9% of the sample. Sequencing was performed on peripheral blood, taken in the third trimester of pregnancy. The receptors derive from a female donor in good health, enrolled as a control in a pregnancy study.

The chain carries TRBV7-2 and TRBJ2-7; a weak D match, TRBD2 (6 bases). Deletions cut 1 base from V and 4 bases from J, with 8 bases between. This CDR3 is 13 amino acids long. Per germline, CDR1 SGHTA and CDR2 FQGNSA. DNA of the CDR3: TGTGCCAGCAGCTTAGTGGGGGGATACGAGCAGTACTTC. Translating it yields CASSLVGGYEQYF.

The chain recombines TRBV7-8 with TRBJ2-7; 9 bases are a match to TRBD2. This CDR3 contains 15 residues. Trimming took 0 bases from V and 3 from J; bases not matched to a gene: 3. CDR1 is SGHVS, CDR2 FQNEAQ, per germline. The CDR3 DNA is TGTGCCAGCAGCTTAGCCTTGACTAGCGGCTACGAGCAGTACTTC. This gives the protein CASSLALTSGYEQYF. The entire variable domain, with the rest obtained from reference TRBV7-8 and TRBJ2-7, is as follows: GAGVSQSPRYKVAKRGQDVALRCDPISGHVSLFWYQQALGQGPEFLTYFQNEAQLDKSGLPSDRFFAERPEGSVSTLKIQRTQQEDSAVYLCASSLALTSGYEQYFGPGTRLTVT.

The rearrangement links TRBV25-1 to TRBJ2-7; a possible D gene is TRBD2 (6 bases). V was cut by 5 bases and J by 0 bases, with 14 bases left in between. CDR1 and CDR2 (germline): MGHDK, SYGVNS. This CDR3 comprises 15 residues. The CDR3 sequence is CASSSAGFASYEQYF. In DNA, the CDR3 is TGTGCCAGCAGTTCCGCGGGGTTTGCCTCCTACGAGCAGTACTTC.

The J gene is TRBJ1-4, the V gene TRBV20-1; possible D gene TRBD1, 5 bases. V lost 4 bases and J 8 bases, leaving 8 bases between the germline ends. The CDR3 is made up of 11 amino acids. Germline CDR1 reads DFQATT; CDR2 reads SNEGSKA (reference sequence). The CDR3 bases are TGCAGTGCTATAGGGGCAGAAAAACTGTTTTTT. Its protein product is CSAIGAEKLFF.

The genes are TRBV2 and TRBJ2-7; D is unclear. This CDR3 comprises 14 residues. V dropped 3 bases and J dropped 2 bases, with 11 bases sitting between them. Per germline, CDR1 SNHLY and CDR2 FYNNEI. This CDR3 reads CASSEGIIPYEQYF. The CDR3 nucleotides read TGTGCCAGCAGTGAGGGCATCATTCCCTACGAGCAGTACTTC.

This chain connects TRBV2 to TRBJ2-7; 9 positions match TRBD2. The ends lost 7 bases at V and 5 bases at J; junction bases unmatched: 6. The CDR3 spans 13 residues. Germline assignment: CDR1 SNHLY and CDR2 FYNNEI. CDR3 loop: CASTMGTSHEQYF. The CDR3 DNA reads TGTGCCAGCACGATGGGGACTAGCCACGAGCAGTACTTC.

The chain recombines TRBV10-1 with TRBJ2-7; 11 bases match TRBD1. V shed 7 bases and J 6 bases; nucleotides not matched to a gene: 11. Germline CDR1 is WNHNN and CDR2 is SYGVQD (reference sequence). CDR3 size: 15 residues. The CDR3 DNA follows: TGCGCCAGCATGAAAACCGGGACAGGGGGTAGCGAGCAGTACTTC. Translation: CASMKTGTGGSEQYF.

The gene calls are TRBV7-2 and TRBJ1-1, with TRBD1 identical over 10 bases. This CDR3 region has 15 residues. Germline V gene data show CDR1 as SGHTA and CDR2 as FQGNSA. V dropped 8 bases and J dropped 10; count of bases not matched to a gene: 16. CDR3 coding DNA: TGTGCCAGCGCAACCTATTTCGGACAGGGGGGAAGAGCTTTCTTT. This encodes CASATYFGQGGRAFF.

The V call is TRBV28, the J call TRBJ1-3; weak D call: TRBD1 (6 bases). The CDR3 is made up of 16 amino acids. Germline CDR1 MDHEN, CDR2 SYDVKM. V was pared by 3 bases and J by 7 bases, with 19 bases between. The chain's CDR3 is CASSFQSGALGNTIYF. The DNA for the CDR3 is TGTGCCAGCAGTTTCCAATCAGGGGCGCTGGGGAACACCATATATTTT.

This rearrangement joins TRBV19 to TRBJ1-4; D is undetermined. There are 15 residues in the CDR3. The V and J ends lost 5 bases and 3 bases respectively, with 13 bases between them. Germline loops: CDR1 LNHDA, CDR2 SQIVND (reference sequence). DNA of the CDR3: TGTGCCAGTAGTCCCCCAACAGCTTCTAATGAAAAACTGTTTTTT. Encoded protein: CASSPPTASNEKLFF. Supplemented by reference TRBV19 and TRBJ1-4, the full variable domain reads DGGITQSPKYLFRKEGQNVTLSCEQNLNHDAMYWYRQDPGQGLRLIYYSQIVNDFQKGDIAEGYSVSREKKESFPLTVTSAQKNPTAFYLCASSPPTASNEKLFFGSGTQLSVL.

The V gene is TRBV28, the J gene TRBJ2-1, with TRBD1 matching over 10 bases. Trimming at V came to 7 bases and at J to 4 bases, leaving 13 bases not matched to a gene. Germline V gene lookup returns CDR1 MDHEN and CDR2 SYDVKM. The CDR3 totals 17 residues. The CDR3: CASIRTGGMFPYNEQFF. For the CDR3, the DNA is TGTGCCAGCATAAGGACAGGGGGTATGTTCCCATACAATGAGCAGTTCTTC.

The rearrangement links TRBV6-5 to TRBJ2-5; TRBD1 is a possible D gene (6 bases). The CDR3 has 14 amino acids. Trimming pared 5 bases from V and 5 bases from J, leaving 15 bases between. In germline, CDR1 is MNHEY, CDR2 SVGAGI. This chain's CDR3 is CASSRQVQRETQYF. The CDR3, as DNA: TGTGCCAGCAGTAGACAGGTCCAAAGGGAGACCCAGTACTTC.

The chain is built from TRBV11-2 and TRBJ2-2; 8 bases fit TRBD1. V lost 6 bases and J lost 5; bases outside the gene matches: 8. CDR3 length: 15 amino acids. Germline lookup yields CDR1 SGHAT and CDR2 FQNNGV. The CDR3 nucleotides read TGTGCCAGCAGGGCTAGACAGGGGTTGACCGGGGAGCTGTTTTTT. Its protein product is CASRARQGLTGELFF.

This clone was seen once. V usage is TRBV14 and J usage is TRBJ1-1; 9 positions agree with TRBD1. Losses at the gene ends were 3 bases for V and 7 bases for J; bases not matched to a gene: 15. Germline loops: CDR1 SGHDN, CDR2 FVKESK. The CDR3 has 17 amino acids. CDR3 sequence reads: CASSQGQGPRALREAFF. The CDR3 DNA is TGTGCCAGCAGCCAGGGACAGGGACCTCGTGCCCTACGTGAAGCTTTCTTT.

This clone was observed a single time. The chain links TRBV27 to TRBJ1-2; D may be TRBD1 (5 bases). Germline V gene sequence: CDR1 MNHEY, CDR2 SMNVEV (reference sequence). The CDR3 has 15 amino acids. Trimming shortened V by 5 bases and J by 5 bases, and 18 bases separated the two germline ends. Here the CDR3 reads CASSIRTGLWYGYTF. The CDR3 coding sequence is TGTGCCAGCAGTATCCGAACGGGACTTTGGTATGGCTACACCTTC.

This clone was picked up one time. The rearrangement joins TRBV5-1 to TRBJ1-2; TRBD1 might be the D (5 bases). Trimming stripped 1 base from V and 2 bases from J, with 6 bases between. This CDR3 contains 13 residues. From germline, CDR1 is SGHRS and CDR2 YFSETQ. CDR3 sequence reads: CASSLQGNYGYTF. DNA for the CDR3: TGCGCCAGCAGCTTGCAGGGAAACTATGGCTACACCTTC.

The chain links TRBV6-1 to TRBJ2-5; 12 bases are a match to TRBD1. This CDR3 spans 14 amino acids. Germline CDR1 MNHNS, CDR2 SASEGT. The ends lost 6 bases at V and 5 bases at J; junction bases unmatched: 4. CDR3 DNA sequence: TGTGCCAGCAGGGGACAGGGGGCGGCGGAGACCCAGTACTTC. It is translated as CASRGQGAAETQYF.

The rearrangement links TRBV4-3 to TRBJ2-1; TRBD2 matches at 8 bases. The CDR3 length is 17 residues. V was pared by 0 bases and J by 5 bases, with 9 bases of the junction left unmatched. Per germline, CDR1 LGHNA and CDR2 YSLEER. The CDR3 spells CASSQDLAGAPHNEQFF. For the CDR3, the DNA is TGCGCCAGCAGCCAAGATCTAGCGGGCGCCCCCCACAATGAGCAGTTCTTC.

This clone has more than one count but fewer than ten. This chain links TRBV28 with TRBJ1-3; D not resolved. The CDR3 sequence is 14 residues long. Germline lookup yields CDR1 MDHEN and CDR2 SYDVKM. Trimming took 2 bases from V and 4 from J, leaving 9 bases between them. The CDR3 sequence is CASSLPSSGNTIYF. The CDR3 bases are TGTGCCAGCAGTTTACCCAGTTCCGGAAACACCATATATTTT.

The V and J genes are TRBV5-4 and TRBJ2-5; TRBD1 matches at 9 bases. In germline, CDR1 is SGHNT, CDR2 YYREEE (reference sequence). The CDR3 length is 16 residues. Losses at the gene ends were 4 bases for V and 0 bases for J; bases not matched to a gene: 7. CDR3 DNA: TGTGCCAGCAGCAAGGGACAGGGACCCTACCAAGAGACCCAGTACTTC. This translates into CASSKGQGPYQETQYF.